A selection of T cell receptor beta chains follows, all from one sample in a study of radiotherapy plus CTLA-4 blockade in lung cancer. The assay was immunoSEQ multiplex PCR, and TCRdb's table has in-frame clones only and misses some. The sample holds 80,000 to 95,000 clones; approximately 80% are singletons and the top ten take roughly 23%. The sequencing used peripheral blood, collected from a patient treated with radiotherapy plus ipilimumab. The receptors come from a human donor with non-small cell lung cancer that progressed on radiotherapy plus ipilimumab. CDR3s include the opening cysteine and the closing phenylalanine or tryptophan. Fields, in order: clone size, D gene, J gene, V gene, CDR3 DNA, CDR3 protein. A D gene is named only where the DNA matches it firmly. Not every row has a clone size; where given, it reads once, few, many or a size class.

NA	TRBD2	TRBJ2-2	TRBV5-1	TGCGCCAGCGCAAGGACTAGCGGAGGATTAGGGGAGCTGTTTTTT	CASARTSGGLGELFF
NA	TRBD1	TRBJ1-2	TRBV27	TGTGCCAGCAGTCCGGGACAGGGGGCGTCTGGCTACACCTTC	CASSPGQGASGYTF
once	NA	TRBJ2-1	TRBV14	TGTGCCAGCAGCCAAGCGAGTACGCTGTTGGGGTTCTTC	CASSQASTLLGFF
NA	TRBD1	TRBJ1-4	TRBV5-1	TGCGCCAGCAGCTGGACAGGTTTATCACAAGAAAAACTGTTTTTT	CASSWTGLSQEKLFF
NA	NA	TRBJ2-7	TRBV11-2	TGTGCCAGCAGCCTCAGGGTGGGCGAGCAGTACTTC	CASSLRVGEQYF
once	NA	TRBJ2-5	TRBV28	TGTGCCAGCAGTTTAGGGCAGGGGCAAGAGACCCAGTACTTC	CASSLGQGQETQYF
NA	NA	TRBJ2-3	TRBV6-5	TGTGCCAGCAGTTACGAGGGAGCGGGAGATACGCAGTATTTT	CASSYEGAGDTQYF
NA	TRBD1	TRBJ2-7	TRBV5-6	TGTGCCAGCAGCAGGCCCGGGACAGGGGGAACCTACGAGCAGTACTTC	CASSRPGTGGTYEQYF
once	NA	TRBJ2-1	TRBV28	TGTGCCGTCACCCGGAGTGGGGCAGGGGAGGAACATGAGCAGTTCTTC	CAVTRSGAGEEHEQFF
NA	NA	TRBJ2-5	TRBV12-5	TGTGCTAGTGCCTTTTTTCTGGGTGGGCAAGAGACCCAGTACTTC	CASAFFLGGQETQYF
once	TRBD1	TRBJ1-2	TRBV5-1	TGCGCCAGCAGTCCCAGGGGGGGTGACTATGGCTACACCTTC	CASSPRGGDYGYTF
NA	NA	TRBJ2-3	TRBV10-3	TGTGCCATCAGTGAGTTCGGGGATACCCGCACAGATACGCAGTATTTT	CAISEFGDTRTDTQYF
NA	TRBD1	TRBJ1-5	TRBV5-8	TGTGCCAGCAGCTTCTCCGACAGGGCGTGGAGCAATCAGCCCCAGCATTTT	CASSFSDRAWSNQPQHF
NA	TRBD1	TRBJ1-2	TRBV27	TGTGCCAGCTCTCCCCCCGGGACAGGGGGCCTCTACACCTTC	CASSPPGTGGLYTF
NA	NA	TRBJ1-5	TRBV7-2	TGTGCCAGCAGCTTTTTAGGGACTCAGCCCCAGCATTTT	CASSFLGTQPQHF
NA	TRBD1	TRBJ2-5	TRBV6-6	TGTGCCAGCACCCTACAGGGGGGAGTGACCCAGTACTTC	CASTLQGGVTQYF
NA	NA	TRBJ2-1	TRBV5-1	TGCGCCAGCAGCACAAGCAACAGGGCCAATGAGCAGTTCTTC	CASSTSNRANEQFF
NA	NA	TRBJ1-5	TRBV9	TGTGCCAGCAGCGTAGGAGGGATCGGTCAGCCCCAGCATTTT	CASSVGGIGQPQHF
NA	NA	TRBJ1-5	TRBV5-4	TGTGCCAGCAGCTTACAGGATCGCCCCAATCAGCCCCAGCATTTT	CASSLQDRPNQPQHF
once	TRBD2	TRBJ2-3	TRBV6-1	TGTGCCAGCAGTGAAGTACTAGCGGGAGTAGCAGATACGCAGTATTTT	CASSEVLAGVADTQYF
NA	NA	TRBJ2-2	TRBV7-9	TGTGCCAGCAGTGCAGGGATTTCTAACACCGGGGAGCTGTTTTTT	CASSAGISNTGELFF
NA	TRBD1	TRBJ1-2	TRBV5-4	TGTGCCAGCAGCTTGGGACAGGGTTGGGGCTACACCTTC	CASSLGQGWGYTF
medium-sized	NA	TRBJ1-1	TRBV14	TGTGCCAGCAGCCACACGGTGGGGTTCATGAACACTGAAGCTTTCTTT	CASSHTVGFMNTEAFF
once	NA	TRBJ1-2	TRBV6-1	TGTGCCAGCAGTGAGCCAGGGTACTATGGCTACACCTTC	CASSEPGYYGYTF
NA	TRBD1	TRBJ2-5	TRBV7-3	TGTGCCAGCAGCTCGGGACAGGGCGGAGGAGAGACCCAGTACTTC	CASSSGQGGGETQYF
NA	TRBD1	TRBJ2-2	TRBV29-1	TGCAGCGCCTCCCCCCTGACAGGGCCCACCGGGGAGCTGTTTTTT	CSASPLTGPTGELFF
few	NA	TRBJ1-4	TRBV6-1	TGTGCCAGCAGTGAAGCGCGAGCCCAAACCGGTGAAAAACTGTTTTTT	CASSEARAQTGEKLFF
NA	NA	TRBJ1-1	TRBV4-1	TGCGCCAGCAGCCAAGATGTCCCCGGGGGGTTCACTGAAGCTTTCTTT	CASSQDVPGGFTEAFF
NA	NA	TRBJ1-1	TRBV11-2	TGTGCCAGCAGCATCAAACAGGGAGTTACTGAAGCTTTCTTT	CASSIKQGVTEAFF
NA	TRBD2	TRBJ2-1	TRBV10-1	TGCGCCAGCAGTGATGGGACTAGCGGGAGCTCCTACAATGAGCAGTTCTTC	CASSDGTSGSSYNEQFF
few	NA	TRBJ2-3	TRBV11-3	TGTGCCAGCAGCTTAGACACAGATACGCAGTATTTT	CASSLDTDTQYF
NA	TRBD2	TRBJ2-3	TRBV6-5	TGTGCTAGCAGTTTCCTAGCGGGAGCGATCTCAGATACGCAGTATTTT	CASSFLAGAISDTQYF
NA	TRBD2	TRBJ2-5	TRBV6-1	TGTGCCAGCAGTGATAGCGGGAGAGGAGTGGAGACCCAGTACTTC	CASSDSGRGVETQYF
NA	TRBD1	TRBJ1-2	TRBV28	TGTGCCAGCAGTTTCGGACAGGATTATTTTTATGGCTACACCTTC	CASSFGQDYFYGYTF
NA	NA	TRBJ1-1	TRBV6-1	TGTGCCAGCAGTGTCAACTTGAACACTGAAGCTTTCTTT	CASSVNLNTEAFF
once	TRBD1	TRBJ1-5	TRBV28	TGTGCCACCTTGCTAGGAGGGGTTTTGGACAGGTTTGGCAATCAGCCCCAGCATTTT	CATLLGGVLDRFGNQPQHF
NA	TRBD2	TRBJ2-2	TRBV27	TGTGCCAGCAGTTTATTGCTAGCGGGGGGCACCGGGGAGCTGTTTTTT	CASSLLLAGGTGELFF
NA	NA	TRBJ2-7	TRBV6-1	TGTGCCAGCAGTGGATGGACGGCGCCCTACGAGCAGTACTTC	CASSGWTAPYEQYF
NA	NA	TRBJ2-1	TRBV5-3	TGTGCCAGAAGCTTGTTGGGGGGGCCAAATGAGCAGTTCTTC	CARSLLGGPNEQFF
NA	NA	TRBJ1-2	TRBV20-1	TGCAGTGCGAAGGAGCCGTATGGCTACACCTTC	CSAKEPYGYTF
NA	NA	TRBJ2-3	TRBV10-3	TGTGCCATCAGTGAGTCGGGCGAGACGGCAGCAGATACGCAGTATTTT	CAISESGETAADTQYF
NA	TRBD2	TRBJ2-1	TRBV2	TGTGCCAGCAGTGAAGCCACAGCCCCACTGGGAGGGAGCAGGTTCTTC	CASSEATAPLGGSRFF
NA	NA	TRBJ2-7	TRBV19	TGTGCCAGTAGGCCGTTGCCAGGAAGCTACGAGCAGTACTTC	CASRPLPGSYEQYF
NA	TRBD2	TRBJ2-7	TRBV10-1	TGCGCCAGCAGTGAGGATAGCGGGAACTCCTACGAGCAGTACTTC	CASSEDSGNSYEQYF